This TCR beta chain was captured in a study of blood T cell repertoires in COVID-19. Sequenced by immunoSEQ multiplex PCR; TCRdb stores in-frame clones only, minus some. The sample shows around 260,000 clones, 80% to 95% of them seen only once. Trimming removed 0 bases from V and 0 bases from J, with 7 bases in between. Germline values: CDR1 SGHRS, CDR2 YFSETQ. The CDR3 has 15 residues. This sequence originates from a person aged 18 to 30 with COVID-19, enrolled during active disease. The gene calls are TRBV5-1 and TRBJ2-1; D may be TRBD2 (6 bases). Sequencing was performed on peripheral blood. The CDR3: CASSLVGGSYNEQFF. DNA for the CDR3: TGCGCCAGCAGCTTGGTCGGGGGCTCCTACAATGAGCAGTTCTTC.